This T cell receptor beta chain was found in a study of T cells in tuberculosis. The sample holds one count of this clone. Its antigen is undetermined. General study findings and limits: A GMM-specific repertoire classifier reached 85% to 90% accuracy, AUROC 0.85 to 0.95.

The time point is: new active TB diagnosis, blood taken before or within 7 days of starting treatment. The table came from immunoSEQ multiplex PCR; TCRdb's copy has only in-frame clones and leaves some out. The sample consists of more than 20,000 clones, roughly 84% of them appearing once. The CDR3 is 16 amino acids. The sample was PBMCs, taken at tuberculosis diagnosis. The clonotype comes from an adult with tuberculosis. J is TRBJ2-7 and V is TRBV1; the D call in the table, TRBD2, was not verified against the DNA. TRBV1 is assigned pseudogene status. The CDR3 sequence is CTSSPNPGGLSYEQYF. The CDR3 DNA follows: TGCACCAGCAGCCCGAACCCGGGGGGGCTCTCCTACGAGCAGTACTTC.